This TCR beta chain was documented in a study of T cell responses to AZD1222 COVID-19 vaccine. Study-wide results and caveats: Across spike, vaccine-associated CD4 TCRs were found, dominant at 160-218 and 743-854. Baseline seropositives among AZD1222 recipients totaled only 5 or 6. Scientists sampled the repertoires only once the peak T cell response had passed.

Produced via immunoSEQ multiplex PCR; TCRdb's table is partial and in-frame only. The table includes 85,000 to 90,000 clones, approximately 89% detected once. Turning to this clone: The antigen remains unidentified.

Germline CDR1 reads LNHNV; CDR2 reads YYDKDF (reference sequence). V lost 0 bases and J lost 4, with 9 bases in between. The CDR3 is 15 amino acids. This clonotype originated in an adult who received the AZD1222 COVID-19 vaccine. This chain joins TRBV15 and TRBJ1-4; unclear D gene. This specimen consisted of peripheral blood, obtained 28 days after the second AZD1222 dose. The DNA for the CDR3 is TGTGCCACCAGCAGAGATCGCCAACGTAATGAAAAACTGTTTTTT. Translating gives CATSRDRQRNEKLFF.